This is a list of T cell receptor beta chains from one sample in a study of monozygotic twins with inflammatory bowel disease. TCRdb re-called the 5' RACE reads; every CDR3 protein appears as one record, without DNA. Here the sample table reports 400,000 or so distinct CDR3 sequences. Sequencing was done on a sample of blood. These receptors were collected from a human donor with ulcerative colitis or Crohn's disease, or a healthy co-twin of an affected twin (not recorded which). CDR3s include the opening cysteine and the closing phenylalanine or tryptophan.

v_gene	j_gene	CDR3aa
TRBV4-2	TRBJ2-5	CASSQESGQGQETLYF
TRBV18	TRBJ2-2	CASSVSGTALTGELFF
TRBV28	TRBJ2-3	CASRGASGNTDTQYF
TRBV18	TRBJ2-1	CASSPAGPDQSSYNEQFF
TRBV6-5	TRBJ2-1	CASSYSRSGQGAYNEQFF
TRBV10-3	TRBJ1-4	CAIRTTGTGEGKLFF
TRBV29-1	TRBJ2-2	CSVVRDNTGELFF
TRBV7-2	TRBJ1-2	CASSSTGTEHYGYTF
TRBV7-6	TRBJ1-2	CASSFQAGGAGNWYGYTF
TRBV7-2	TRBJ1-4	CASSLGIGGGTREKLFF
TRBV7-2	TRBJ2-2	CASSLEPAAGELFF
TRBV4-1	TRBJ1-5	CASSHFYPGGGNQPQHF
TRBV28	TRBJ2-1	CASSLQGFRAGNEQFF
TRBV7-9	TRBJ2-5	CASSSYLGEKETQYF
TRBV9	TRBJ2-1	CASSVGPGSYNEQFF
TRBV7-2	TRBJ2-7	CASSSIPKVEQYF
TRBV15	TRBJ1-2	CATSPRQDTYYGYTF
TRBV15	TRBJ2-4	CATSRDSGQYF
TRBV9	TRBJ2-2	CASRRTANTGELFF
TRBV20-1	TRBJ2-1	CSARDIRPNEQFF
TRBV7-9	TRBJ1-2	CASSYYEGRFGYTF
TRBV7-9	TRBJ2-4	CASSFEGGAKNIQYF
TRBV12-3/TRBV12-4	TRBJ1-1	CASTDQSRTRNTEAFF
TRBV28	TRBJ2-7	CASSELGISYEQYF
TRBV11-3	TRBJ2-1	CASSLERTSGGLYNEQFF
TRBV6-5	TRBJ1-2	CASSSGLLLGGYTF
TRBV9	TRBJ2-1	CASSAEGSSYNEQFF
TRBV12-3/TRBV12-4	TRBJ1-1	CASSPLQGNTEAFF
TRBV9	TRBJ2-1	CASSADPEVTYNEQFF
TRBV13	TRBJ2-7	CASSFRTGRSEQYF
TRBV28	TRBJ2-1	CASSLSGRAVNEQFF
TRBV20-1	TRBJ2-1	CSAPTRSGSSYNEQFF
TRBV7-3	TRBJ2-1	CASSSTSTSRDEQFF
TRBV28	TRBJ2-5	CASSLPLAGGQETQYF
TRBV5-1	TRBJ2-1	CASSSSSGVSSYNEQFF
TRBV29-1	TRBJ2-1	CSVDGPSSYNEQFF
TRBV12-3/TRBV12-4	TRBJ2-7	CASTRTSGSYEQYF
TRBV5-4	TRBJ2-1	CASSSDPGQGSFRQFF
TRBV11-2	TRBJ1-2	CASRGQGRNYGYTF
TRBV7-9	TRBJ2-7	CASSQTDRGRSLEQYF
TRBV7-2	TRBJ2-1	CASSFGGSGSHYREQFF
TRBV7-8	TRBJ1-3	CASSSFNGQTGNTIYF
TRBV20-1	TRBJ1-4	CSAPTGSTNEKLFF
TRBV5-1	TRBJ2-3	CASSLAGGIQSTDTQYF
TRBV29-1	TRBJ2-2	CSVELSGVGLFF
TRBV30	TRBJ2-2	CAWSVIGRELFF
TRBV7-8	TRBJ2-3	CASSFERGRTDTQYF
TRBV20-1	TRBJ2-3	CSGGPGPDTQYF
TRBV29-1	TRBJ2-5	CSVTGVVETQYF
TRBV29-1	TRBJ2-5	CSALGLASMETQYF
TRBV7-2	TRBJ2-3	CASSLIRVADTQYF
TRBV11-2	TRBJ2-1	CASSIGTSAPGEQFF
TRBV2	TRBJ2-2	CASSEQGGYTGELFF
TRBV6-5	TRBJ2-7	CASSYSGLGQPYEQYF
TRBV20-1	TRBJ2-1	CSASPWTSGGENEQFF
TRBV19	TRBJ1-6	CASSNGQGPSPLHF
TRBV29-1	TRBJ2-1	CSVEDPLAGGPRNEQFF
TRBV3-1	TRBJ2-2	CASSHWTVNTGELFF
TRBV4-2	TRBJ2-7	CASSQGGLRDRVYEQYF
TRBV20-1	TRBJ1-6	CSARDGPGTKSPLHF